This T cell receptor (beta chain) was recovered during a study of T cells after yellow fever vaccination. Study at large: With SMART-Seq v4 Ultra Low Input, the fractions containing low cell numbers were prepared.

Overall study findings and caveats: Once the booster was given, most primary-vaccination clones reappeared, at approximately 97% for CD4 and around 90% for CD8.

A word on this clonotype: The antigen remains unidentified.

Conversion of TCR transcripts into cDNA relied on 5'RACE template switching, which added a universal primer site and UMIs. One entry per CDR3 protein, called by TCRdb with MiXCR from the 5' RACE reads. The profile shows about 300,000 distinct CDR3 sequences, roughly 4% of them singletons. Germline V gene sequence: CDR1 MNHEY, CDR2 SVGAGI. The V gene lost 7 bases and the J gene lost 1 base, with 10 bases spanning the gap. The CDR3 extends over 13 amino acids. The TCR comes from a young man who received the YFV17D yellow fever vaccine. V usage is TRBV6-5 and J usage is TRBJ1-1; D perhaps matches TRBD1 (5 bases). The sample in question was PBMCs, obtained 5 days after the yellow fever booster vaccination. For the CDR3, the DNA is TGTGCCAGCATCCGGCAGGGGAACACTGAAGCTTTCTTT. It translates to CASIRQGNTEAFF.